The next 17 T cell receptor beta chains were all read from a single sample in a study of patients and donors after allogeneic stem cell transplantation. In TCRdb, the RT-PCR reads were re-called with MiXCR into one record per CDR3 protein. Of 90,000 to 120,000 distinct CDR3 sequences listed, approximately 40% are singletons. The sequencing input was blood, either unsorted or a sorted T cell fraction (not recorded which). The receptors here all came from a human donor who was either an allogeneic HSCT recipient or a stem cell or donor lymphocyte infusion donor (not recorded which). It is not recorded whose cells these are; they may come from a transplant donor.

The chain carries TRBV20-1 and TRBJ2-1, with unresolved D. The V gene's germline CDR1 is DFQATT and CDR2 SNEGSKA (reference sequence). The CDR3 is 11 residues long. Trimming took off 1 base at V and 6 bases at J, with 4 bases between the two ends. The CDR3 sequence is CSARGFNEQFF. DNA for the CDR3: TGCAGTGCTAGAGGGTTCAATGAGCAGTTCTTC.

This rearrangement joins TRBV6-1 to TRBJ2-1; 10 bases align to TRBD2. Germline V lookup: CDR1 MNHNS, CDR2 SASEGT. Germline trimming cut 8 bases from V and 7 bases from J; bases unmatched to any gene: 11. This CDR3 is 15 amino acids long. DNA of the CDR3: TGTGCCAGCGGGGTTCTAGCGGGAGTAGGGAATGAGCAGTTCTTC. This codes for CASGVLAGVGNEQFF.

This clonotype has only a few counts. The rearrangement links TRBV5-4 to TRBJ2-1, with a tentative D call TRBD1 (5 bases). Germline CDR1 and CDR2: SGHNT and YYREEE (reference sequence). The V end lost 1 base, the J end lost 8 bases, and 10 bases lay between the germline ends. The length of the CDR3 is 13 residues. Written as DNA, the CDR3 is TGTGCCAGCAGCTTGCAGGGAACGCATGAGCAGTTCTTC. Translated: CASSLQGTHEQFF.

This chain uses TRBV20-1 with TRBJ1-5, with TRBD1 as a possible D gene (5 bases). V was trimmed by 3 bases and J by 0 bases, leaving 9 bases between them. The CDR3 totals 14 residues. The germline gives CDR1 DFQATT, CDR2 SNEGSKA (reference sequence). The CDR3 spells CSASAGSSNQPQHF. In nucleotides, the CDR3 is TGCAGTGCTAGCGCAGGGAGTAGCAATCAGCCCCAGCATTTT.

The chain uses TRBV4-3 and TRBJ2-1; no clear D gene. Germline loops: CDR1 LGHNA, CDR2 YSLEER. The CDR3 totals 15 residues. V lost 0 bases and J lost 5, with 11 bases in between. CDR3 loop: CASSQEASYHNEQFF. In DNA form, the CDR3 reads TGCGCCAGCAGCCAAGAAGCTTCCTATCACAATGAGCAGTTCTTC.

The rearrangement links TRBV18 to TRBJ2-3; D may be TRBD1 (5 bases). This CDR3 spans 17 amino acids. Germline V lookup: CDR1 KGHSH, CDR2 LQKENI. Trimming pared 8 bases from V and 4 bases from J, leaving 25 bases between. CDR3 region: CASRDSLSSQYSDTQYF. The DNA for the CDR3 is TGTGCCAGCCGTGACAGCCTGAGCTCCCAATATTCAGATACGCAGTATTTT.

This clonotype was seen a few times. This chain joins TRBV28 and TRBJ1-5; D ambiguous. V lost 7 bases and J 4 bases, leaving 8 bases between the germline ends. Germline CDR1 is MDHEN and CDR2 is SYDVKM. There are 12 residues in the CDR3. The chain's CDR3 is CASTRRNQPQHF. The CDR3 nucleotides read TGTGCCAGCACCCGGAGGAATCAGCCCCAGCATTTT.

This clonotype was seen more than once but under ten times. The chain has TRBV12-3 or TRBV12-4 and TRBJ1-2; D remains ambiguous. V shed 11 bases and J shed 8 bases, with 18 bases lying between them. This CDR3 spans 12 amino acids. The CDR3 protein is CAGLVPEWGYTF. The CDR3 DNA reads as TGTGCCGGCCTCGTACCTGAGTGGGGCTACACCTTC.

As regards this clonotype: Relative to the germline gene, one junction end is altered; a read error may explain this. This rearrangement joins TRBV29-1 to TRBJ2-7; D unclear. The germline V gene has CDR1 SQVTM and CDR2 ANQGSEA. The CDR3 sequence is 9 residues long. CDR3 amino acids: CSVEDLWQF. The CDR3 DNA is TGCAGCGTTGAAGATCTTTGGCAGTTC.

The rearrangement links TRBV7-9 to TRBJ1-3; D is unclear. Trimming removed 1 base at V and 4 bases at J, with 14 bases between. The CDR3 extends over 16 amino acids. The germline CDR1 and CDR2 sequences are SEHNR and FQNEAQ (reference sequence). The CDR3 DNA reads as TGTGCCAGCAGCTTAGAACGGACTTTGGCCGGAAACACCATATATTTT. This encodes CASSLERTLAGNTIYF.

The genes are TRBV7-8 and TRBJ2-1; 7 bases map to TRBD2. V dropped 5 bases and J dropped 10; count of bases not matched to a gene: 23. Per germline, CDR1 SGHVS and CDR2 FQNEAQ. CDR3 length: 18 residues. CDR3 loop: CASSPLSTSEQPGGEQFF. The CDR3 region has the DNA TGTGCCAGCAGCCCCTTGTCAACTAGCGAACAACCCGGGGGGGAGCAGTTCTTC.

This clonotype was observed a handful of times. The rearrangement uses TRBV28 and TRBJ2-1, with D perhaps matching TRBD2 (5 bases). Trimming took 1 base from V and 5 from J, leaving 18 bases between them. The CDR3 runs 17 residues. CDR1 is MDHEN and CDR2 is SYDVKM in the germline V gene. CDR3 nucleotide sequence: TGTGCCAGCAGTTTATCCTCGTGGAGCGGATTAAACAATGAGCAGTTCTTC. This translates into CASSLSSWSGLNNEQFF.

This clonotype was observed at least ten times. This sequence joins TRBV20-1 and TRBJ1-6; TRBD1 agrees at 7 bases. The germline V gene has CDR1 DFQATT and CDR2 SNEGSKA (reference sequence). The V segment lost 3 bases and the J segment 6 bases; nucleotides outside the gene matches: 2. The length of the CDR3 is 13 residues. This CDR3 reads CSARRDSNSPLHF. Written as DNA, the CDR3 is TGCAGTGCTAGGAGGGACAGTAATTCACCCCTCCACTTT.

This sequence joins TRBV7-9 and TRBJ2-7; unclear D gene. Germline lookup yields CDR1 SEHNR and CDR2 FQNEAQ (reference sequence). This CDR3 spans 14 amino acids. With 1 base removed from V and 0 bases from J, the gap between germline ends came to 7 bases. The CDR3 region is CASSLDRSSYEQYF. Here the CDR3 DNA reads TGTGCCAGCAGCTTAGACCGAAGCTCCTACGAGCAGTACTTC.

The CDR3 sequence: CSARESTGNSPLHF. The CDR3 coding sequence is TGCAGTGCTAGAGAATCGACAGGGAATTCACCCCTCCACTTT. This chain joins TRBV20-1 and TRBJ1-6; 7 bases are shared with TRBD1. V lost 0 bases and J lost 7; bases outside the gene matches: 3. CDR1 and CDR2 from the germline V gene are DFQATT and SNEGSKA (reference sequence). The CDR3 length is 14 residues.

The rearrangement uses TRBV20-1 and TRBJ2-7; a possible D gene is TRBD1 (5 bases). V was clipped by 3 bases and J by 0 bases, with 9 bases between them. Germline CDR1 and CDR2: DFQATT and SNEGSKA (reference sequence). This CDR3 contains 13 residues. The CDR3 sequence: CSASSGSSYEQYF. CDR3 sequence (DNA): TGCAGTGCTAGTTCAGGGTCCTCCTACGAGCAGTACTTC.

This clonotype was counted only a few times. V usage is TRBV28 and J usage is TRBJ2-7; perhaps TRBD2 as D (6 bases). The germline V and J ends were trimmed by 6 bases and 0 bases, with 15 bases remaining between them. Germline V lookup: CDR1 MDHEN, CDR2 SYDVKM. CDR3 length equals 15 residues. Written as DNA, the CDR3 is TGTGCCAGCAGGGACTGGGACTTCCTCTCCTACGAGCAGTACTTC. Its translation is CASRDWDFLSYEQYF. The whole variable domain, filled in from reference TRBV28 and TRBJ2-7, reads DVKVTQSSRYLVKRTGEKVFLECVQDMDHENMFWYRQDPGLGLRLIYFSYDVKMKEKGDIPEGYSVSREKKERFSLILESASTNQTSMYLCASRDWDFLSYEQYFGPGTRLTVT.